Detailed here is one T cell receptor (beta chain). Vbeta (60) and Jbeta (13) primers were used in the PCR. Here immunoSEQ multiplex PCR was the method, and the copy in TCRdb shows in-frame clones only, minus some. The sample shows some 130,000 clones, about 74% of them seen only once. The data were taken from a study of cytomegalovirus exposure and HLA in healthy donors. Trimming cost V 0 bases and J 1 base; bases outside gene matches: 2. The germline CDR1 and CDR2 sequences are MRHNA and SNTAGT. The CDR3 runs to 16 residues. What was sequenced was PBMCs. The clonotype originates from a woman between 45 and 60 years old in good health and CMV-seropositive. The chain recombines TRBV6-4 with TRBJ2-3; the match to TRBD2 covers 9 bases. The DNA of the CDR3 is TGTGCCAGCAGTGACTCGGCGGGGGGGCGCACAGATACGCAGTATTTT. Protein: CASSDSAGGRTDTQYF.